Sequencing of this T cell receptor (beta chain) was carried out in a study of shared clonotypes between healthy human individuals. Assay execution took place at the deep level. It was about 190 ng DNA, about 30,000 T cell genomes, that sorted-subset replicate PCRs used. Sequenced by immunoSEQ multiplex PCR; TCRdb stores in-frame clones only, minus some. The sample lists roughly 590,000 clones, roughly 96% seen once, with over 0.09% in the top ten. The V segment lost 5 bases and the J segment 4 bases; nucleotides outside the gene matches: 12. The CDR3 consists of 17 residues. CD45RO-negative cells were positively selected for CCR7, leaving out terminally differentiated effector memory CD45RA+ cells. Caucasian adults residing in Nashville, Tennessee made up all the donors.

The sample taken for sequencing was naive CD8+ T cells sorted from blood. The TCR was taken from a woman in her 30s in good health. The rearrangement links TRBV7-1 to TRBJ2-7, with 12 bases identical to TRBD1. TRBV7-1 is annotated as an ORF whose role is uncertain. CDR3 coding DNA: TGTGCCAGCAGCCAACCAGGGACAGGGGGCGCGAGTTACGAGCAGTACTTC. Translation: CASSQPGTGGASYEQYF.